This T cell receptor (beta chain) comes out of a study of shared T cell receptors in the human thymus. The CDR3 contains 12 residues. V gave up 4 bases and J gave up 9 bases; unmatched junction bases: 5. Germline V gene data show CDR1 as SEHNR and CDR2 as FQNEAQ (reference sequence). Repertoires were generated with immunoSEQ multiplex PCR, while TCRdb's copy carries only in-frame clones and drops some. The data hold under 450,000 clones, with approximately 95% observed a single time. Sequenced sample: thymocytes. The chain is built from TRBV7-9 and TRBJ1-2; 7 bases map to TRBD1. This clonotype was obtained from a human donor. The DNA of the CDR3 is TGTGCCAGCAGCTCTACAGGGGCGAGCTACACCTTC. It codes for CASSSTGASYTF.